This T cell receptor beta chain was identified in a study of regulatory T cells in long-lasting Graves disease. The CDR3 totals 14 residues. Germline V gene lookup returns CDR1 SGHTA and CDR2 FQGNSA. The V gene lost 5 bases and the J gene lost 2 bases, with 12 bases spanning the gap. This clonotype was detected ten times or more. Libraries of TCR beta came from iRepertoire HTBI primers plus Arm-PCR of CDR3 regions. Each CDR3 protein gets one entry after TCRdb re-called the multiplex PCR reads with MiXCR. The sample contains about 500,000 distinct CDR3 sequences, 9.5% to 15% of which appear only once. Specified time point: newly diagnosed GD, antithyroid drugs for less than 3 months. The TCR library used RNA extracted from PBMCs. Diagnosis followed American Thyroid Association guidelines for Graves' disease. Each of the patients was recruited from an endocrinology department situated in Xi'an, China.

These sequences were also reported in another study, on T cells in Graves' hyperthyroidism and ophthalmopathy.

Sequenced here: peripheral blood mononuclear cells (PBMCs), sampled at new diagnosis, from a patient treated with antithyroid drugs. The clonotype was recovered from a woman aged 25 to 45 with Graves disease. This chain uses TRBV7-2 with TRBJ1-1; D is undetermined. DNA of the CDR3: TGTGCCAGCAGCGCCACGTACAGTAACACTGAAGCTTTCTTT. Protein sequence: CASSATYSNTEAFF.